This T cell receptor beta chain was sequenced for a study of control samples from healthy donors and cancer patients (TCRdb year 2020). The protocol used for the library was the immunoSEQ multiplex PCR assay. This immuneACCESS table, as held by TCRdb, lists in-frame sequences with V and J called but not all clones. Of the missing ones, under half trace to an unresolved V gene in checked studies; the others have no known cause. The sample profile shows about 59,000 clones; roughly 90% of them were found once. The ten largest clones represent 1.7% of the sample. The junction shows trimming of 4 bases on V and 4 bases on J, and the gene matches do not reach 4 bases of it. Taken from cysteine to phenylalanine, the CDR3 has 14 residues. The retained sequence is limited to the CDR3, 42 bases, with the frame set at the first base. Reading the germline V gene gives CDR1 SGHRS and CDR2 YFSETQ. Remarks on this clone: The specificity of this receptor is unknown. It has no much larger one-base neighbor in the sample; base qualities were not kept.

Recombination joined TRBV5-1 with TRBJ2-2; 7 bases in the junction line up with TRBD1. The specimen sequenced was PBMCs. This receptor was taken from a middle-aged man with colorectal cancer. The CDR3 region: CASSPGTATGELFF. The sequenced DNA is TGCGCCAGCAGCCCAGGGACAGCCACCGGGGAGCTGTTTTTT.